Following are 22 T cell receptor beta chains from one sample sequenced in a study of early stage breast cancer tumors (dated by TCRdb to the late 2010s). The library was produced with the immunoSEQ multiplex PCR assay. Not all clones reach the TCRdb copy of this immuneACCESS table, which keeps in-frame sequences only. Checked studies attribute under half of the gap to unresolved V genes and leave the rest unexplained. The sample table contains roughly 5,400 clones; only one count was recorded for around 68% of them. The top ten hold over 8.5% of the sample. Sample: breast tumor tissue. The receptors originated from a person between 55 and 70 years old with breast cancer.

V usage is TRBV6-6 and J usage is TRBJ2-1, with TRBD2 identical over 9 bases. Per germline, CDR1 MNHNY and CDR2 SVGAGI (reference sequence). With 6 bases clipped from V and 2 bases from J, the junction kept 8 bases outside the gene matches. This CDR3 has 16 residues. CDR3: CASSLISGRTYNEQFF. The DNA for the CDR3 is TGTGCCAGCAGCCTTATTAGCGGGAGAACCTACAATGAGCAGTTCTTC.

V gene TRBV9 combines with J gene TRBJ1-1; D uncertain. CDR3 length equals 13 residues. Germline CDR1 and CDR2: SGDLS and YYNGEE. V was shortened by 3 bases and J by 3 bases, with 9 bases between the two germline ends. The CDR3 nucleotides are TGTGCCAGCAGCGCTGGGGATTACACTGAAGCTTTCTTT. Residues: CASSAGDYTEAFF.

The CDR3: CASSEFGGAVNEQFF. The DNA for the CDR3 is TGTGCCAGCAGTGAATTCGGGGGTGCGGTCAATGAGCAGTTCTTC. The V gene is TRBV25-1, the J gene TRBJ2-1; weak D call: TRBD2 (6 bases). Trimming shortened V by 1 base and J by 6 bases, and 13 bases separated the two germline ends. Germline V gene sequence: CDR1 MGHDK, CDR2 SYGVNS. The CDR3 length is 15 residues.

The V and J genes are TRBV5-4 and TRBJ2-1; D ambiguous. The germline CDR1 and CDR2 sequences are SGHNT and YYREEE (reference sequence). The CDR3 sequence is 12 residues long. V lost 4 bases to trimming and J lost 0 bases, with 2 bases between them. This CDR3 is CASSVSYNEQFF. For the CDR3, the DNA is TGTGCCAGCAGCGTCTCCTACAATGAGCAGTTCTTC.

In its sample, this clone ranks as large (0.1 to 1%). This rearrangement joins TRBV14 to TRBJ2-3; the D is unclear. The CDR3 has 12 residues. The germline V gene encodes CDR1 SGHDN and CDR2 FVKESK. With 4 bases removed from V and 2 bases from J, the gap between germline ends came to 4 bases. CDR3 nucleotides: TGTGCCAGCAGCCTCTCCACAGATACGCAGTATTTT. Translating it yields CASSLSTDTQYF.

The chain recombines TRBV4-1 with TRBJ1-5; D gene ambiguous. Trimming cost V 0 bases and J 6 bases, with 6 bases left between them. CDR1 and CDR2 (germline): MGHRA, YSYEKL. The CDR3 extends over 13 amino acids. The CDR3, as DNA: TGCGCCAGCAGCCAAGATCGTTTTCAGCCCCAGCATTTT. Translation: CASSQDRFQPQHF.

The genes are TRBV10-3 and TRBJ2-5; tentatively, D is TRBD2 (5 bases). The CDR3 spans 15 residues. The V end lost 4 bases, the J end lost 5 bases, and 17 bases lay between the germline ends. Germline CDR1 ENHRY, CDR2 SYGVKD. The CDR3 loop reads CAISGEGSRRETQYF. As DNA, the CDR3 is TGTGCCATCAGTGGAGAGGGATCCCGGAGGGAGACCCAGTACTTC.

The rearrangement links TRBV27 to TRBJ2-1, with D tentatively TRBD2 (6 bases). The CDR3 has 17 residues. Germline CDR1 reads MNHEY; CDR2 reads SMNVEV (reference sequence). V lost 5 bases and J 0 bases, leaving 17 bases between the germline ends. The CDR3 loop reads CASSPRGAGNSYNEQFF. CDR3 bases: TGTGCCAGCAGTCCGCGCGGAGCGGGTAACTCCTACAATGAGCAGTTCTTC.

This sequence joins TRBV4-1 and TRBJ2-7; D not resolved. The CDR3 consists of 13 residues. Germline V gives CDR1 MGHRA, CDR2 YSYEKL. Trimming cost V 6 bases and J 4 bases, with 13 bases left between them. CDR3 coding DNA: TGCGCCAGCAGTCTGGAACAGAAGTACGAGCAGTACTTC. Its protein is CASSLEQKYEQYF.

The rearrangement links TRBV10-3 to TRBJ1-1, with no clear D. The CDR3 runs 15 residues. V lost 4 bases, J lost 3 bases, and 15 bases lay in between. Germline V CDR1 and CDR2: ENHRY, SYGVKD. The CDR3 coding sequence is TGTGCCATCAGTGCCACCGCATCGGCTCACACTGAAGCTTTCTTT. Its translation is CAISATASAHTEAFF.

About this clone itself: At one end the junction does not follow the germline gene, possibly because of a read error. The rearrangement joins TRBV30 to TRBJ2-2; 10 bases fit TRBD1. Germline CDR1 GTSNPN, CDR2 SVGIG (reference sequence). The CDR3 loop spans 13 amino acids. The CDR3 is CAGRTGGTGELFF. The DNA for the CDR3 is TGTGCCGGGAGGACAGGGGGCACCGGGGAGCTGTTTTTT.

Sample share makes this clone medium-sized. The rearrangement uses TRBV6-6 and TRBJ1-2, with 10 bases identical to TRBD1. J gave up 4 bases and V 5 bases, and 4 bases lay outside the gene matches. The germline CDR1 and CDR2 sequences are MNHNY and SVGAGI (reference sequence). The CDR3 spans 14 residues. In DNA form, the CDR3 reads TGTGCCAGCAGTGCAGGACAGGGGGGCTATGGCTACACCTTC. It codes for CASSAGQGGYGYTF.

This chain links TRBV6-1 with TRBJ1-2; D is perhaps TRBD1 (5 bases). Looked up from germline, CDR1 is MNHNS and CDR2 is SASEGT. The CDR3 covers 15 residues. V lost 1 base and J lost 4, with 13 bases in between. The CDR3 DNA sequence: TGTGCCAGCAGTGAAGGTCATGGGCAGGGCTATGGCTACACCTTC. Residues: CASSEGHGQGYGYTF.

The CDR3 is CASSVAGRGDYNEQFF. The CDR3 region has the DNA TGTGCCAGCAGCGTAGCGGGGCGGGGGGACTACAATGAGCAGTTCTTC. The chain employs TRBV9 and TRBJ2-1; 8 nucleotides agree with TRBD2. Germline CDR1 and CDR2: SGDLS and YYNGEE. Germline trimming cut 0 bases from V and 3 bases from J; bases unmatched to any gene: 5. The CDR3 runs to 16 residues.

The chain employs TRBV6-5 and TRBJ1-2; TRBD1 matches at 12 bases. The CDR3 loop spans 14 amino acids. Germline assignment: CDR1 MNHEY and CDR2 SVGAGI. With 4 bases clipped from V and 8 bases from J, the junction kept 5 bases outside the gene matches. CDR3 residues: CASSWGQGARGYTF. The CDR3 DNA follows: TGTGCCAGCAGTTGGGGACAGGGGGCGAGGGGCTACACCTTC.

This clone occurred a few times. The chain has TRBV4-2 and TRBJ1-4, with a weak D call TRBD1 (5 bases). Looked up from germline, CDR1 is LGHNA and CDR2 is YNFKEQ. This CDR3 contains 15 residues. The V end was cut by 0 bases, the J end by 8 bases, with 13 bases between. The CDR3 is CASSQDEGPREKLFF. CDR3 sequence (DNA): TGTGCCAGCAGCCAAGACGAGGGGCCCCGGGAAAAACTGTTTTTT.

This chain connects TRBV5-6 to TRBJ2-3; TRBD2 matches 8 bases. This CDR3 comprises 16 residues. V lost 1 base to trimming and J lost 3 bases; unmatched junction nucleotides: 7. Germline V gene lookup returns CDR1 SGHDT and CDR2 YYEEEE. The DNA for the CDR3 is TGTGCCAGCAGCTTGTCGGCGGGGGGAGGGACAGATACGCAGTATTTT. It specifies CASSLSAGGGTDTQYF. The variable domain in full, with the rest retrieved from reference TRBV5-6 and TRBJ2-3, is DAGVTQSPTHLIKTRGQQVTLRCSPKSGHDTVSWYQQALGQGPQFIFQYYEEEERQRGNFPDRFSGHQFPNYSSELNVNALLLGDSALYLCASSLSAGGGTDTQYFGPGTRLTVL.

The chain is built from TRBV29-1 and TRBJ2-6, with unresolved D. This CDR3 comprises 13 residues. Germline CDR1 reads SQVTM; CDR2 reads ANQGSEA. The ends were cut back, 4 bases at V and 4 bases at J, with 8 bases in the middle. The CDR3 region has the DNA TGCAGCGTTGGCCCCGCCGGGGCCAACGTCCTGACTTTC. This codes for CSVGPAGANVLTF.

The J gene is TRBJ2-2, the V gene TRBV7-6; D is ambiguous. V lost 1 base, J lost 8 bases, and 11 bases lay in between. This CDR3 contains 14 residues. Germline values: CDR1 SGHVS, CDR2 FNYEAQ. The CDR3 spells CASSLETQQGELFF. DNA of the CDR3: TGTGCCAGCAGCTTAGAGACCCAACAAGGGGAGCTGTTTTTT.

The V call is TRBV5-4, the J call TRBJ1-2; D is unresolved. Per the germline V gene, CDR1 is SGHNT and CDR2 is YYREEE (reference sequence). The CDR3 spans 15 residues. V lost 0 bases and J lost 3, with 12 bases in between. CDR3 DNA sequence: TGTGCCAGCAGCTTGGGCATATCCGGGGACTATGGCTACACCTTC. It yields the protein CASSLGISGDYGYTF.

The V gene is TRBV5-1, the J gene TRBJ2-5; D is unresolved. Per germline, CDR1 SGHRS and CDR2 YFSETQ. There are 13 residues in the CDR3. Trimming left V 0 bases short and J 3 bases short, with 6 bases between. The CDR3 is CASSLAMEETQYF. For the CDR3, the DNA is TGCGCCAGCAGCTTGGCAATGGAAGAGACCCAGTACTTC.

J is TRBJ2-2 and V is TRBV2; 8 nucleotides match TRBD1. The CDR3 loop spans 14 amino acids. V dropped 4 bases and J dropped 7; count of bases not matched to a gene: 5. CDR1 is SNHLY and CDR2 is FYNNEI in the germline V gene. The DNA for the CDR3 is TGTGCCAGCAGTGTCCAGGGGGCTCTCGGGGAGCTGTTTTTT. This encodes CASSVQGALGELFF.